This T cell receptor beta chain was retrieved from a study of CD8 T cells in Susac syndrome. CD8+ and CD4+ T cells taken from blood had their TCR beta sequenced. Random hexamers were used to reverse transcribe the RNA input (roughly 0.5 to 1 ug). TCRdb reprocessed the immunoSEQ multiplex PCR reads with MiXCR, giving one entry per CDR3 protein. There are about 210,000 distinct CDR3 sequences in the sample; about 96% occur only once, and roughly 0.1% lies in the top ten. V was trimmed by 4 bases and J by 5 bases, leaving 2 bases between them. Germline V gene lookup returns CDR1 MDHEN and CDR2 SYDVKM. The CDR3 is made up of 10 amino acids.

V is TRBV28 and J is TRBJ2-5, with unresolved D. The sequenced sample consisted of CD4+ T cells from PBMCs. The receptor was isolated from a human donor with multiple sclerosis. CDR3 bases: TGTGCCAGCAGTTCGGAGACCCAGTACTTC. Its translation: CASSSETQYF. The full variable domain, in which reference TRBV28 and TRBJ2-5 provide the parts outside the CDR3, is DVKVTQSSRYLVKRTGEKVFLECVQDMDHENMFWYRQDPGLGLRLIYFSYDVKMKEKGDIPEGYSVSREKKERFSLILESASTNQTSMYLCASSSETQYFGPGTRLLVL.